Sequencing of this T cell receptor (beta chain) was carried out in a study of CD8 T cells in Susac syndrome. Roughly 0.45 to 1 ug RNA was reverse transcribed with random hexamers. TCRdb re-analysed the immunoSEQ multiplex PCR reads in MiXCR, keeping a single row per CDR3 protein. The sample yields some 300,000 distinct CDR3 sequences, about nine tenths seen once. V was pared by 5 bases and J by 5 bases, with 14 bases between. Germline CDR1 and CDR2: MNHEY and SMNVEV (reference sequence). The CDR3 is made up of 14 amino acids. This chain joins TRBV27 and TRBJ2-3; no clear D gene. The origin of this receptor is a human donor with multiple sclerosis. The specimen sequenced was CD8+ T cells from PBMCs. The CDR3 reads CASSLPDSRDTQYF. The CDR3 DNA reads as TGTGCCAGCAGTCTCCCGGATAGTAGAGATACGCAGTATTTT.